This TCR beta chain was recorded in a study of post-analysis software for immune sequencing data. In the study overall: Included among the disease courses, which were recorded for the cohort, were relapsing-remitting, secondary progressive and progressive-relapsing multiple sclerosis.

Prepared libraries of TCR beta cDNA carried unique molecular identifiers. MiXCR was run by TCRdb on the PCR reads, yielding one entry per CDR3 protein. The sample shows approximately 460,000 distinct CDR3 sequences, roughly 46% of them seen only once. Sample: blood. The receptor's source is a girl aged 5-17 years with multiple sclerosis.

CDR3 bases: TGCGCCAGCAGCTTTGTGGGGAGTTGGGACACTGAAGCTTTCTTT. Protein product: CASSFVGSWDTEAFF. The chain combines TRBV5-1 with TRBJ1-1; D unresolved. V was cut by 2 bases and J by 3 bases, with 14 bases left in between. Per germline, CDR1 SGHRS and CDR2 YFSETQ. This CDR3 region has 15 residues.